The 20 T cell receptor beta chains reported below all come from one sample, sequenced in a study of blood T cell repertoires in COVID-19. The method was immunoSEQ multiplex PCR; TCRdb's version includes in-frame clones alone and lacks a portion of them. Here the sample spans roughly 86,000 clones, approximately 86% being singletons. Sequencing was performed on peripheral blood. All receptors come from a man in his forties with acute or convalescent COVID-19.

V is TRBV11-2 and J is TRBJ1-1; 10 bases are shared with TRBD1. In germline, CDR1 is SGHAT, CDR2 FQNNGV. J was trimmed by 5 bases and V by 2 bases; bases with no gene match: 11. The CDR3 contains 17 residues. CDR3 protein: CASSLTGSGTGVTEAFF. Written as DNA, the CDR3 is TGTGCCAGCAGCTTAACGGGGTCGGGGACAGGGGTTACTGAAGCTTTCTTT.

This sequence joins TRBV4-3 and TRBJ1-6, with TRBD1 matching 8 bases. Germline V gene sequence: CDR1 LGHNA, CDR2 YSLEER. Unmatched junction bases numbered 8, after V lost 4 bases and J lost 9 bases. This CDR3 is built from 15 residues. CDR3 sequence: CASSPGTGFGSPLHF. The CDR3 coding sequence is TGCGCCAGCAGCCCCGGGACAGGTTTTGGTTCACCCCTCCACTTT.

This chain uses TRBV6-5 with TRBJ1-5, with a weak D call TRBD1 (5 bases). This CDR3 is 13 amino acids long. Germline assignment: CDR1 MNHEY and CDR2 SVGAGI. The V gene lost 8 bases and the J gene lost 4 bases, with 12 bases spanning the gap. The DNA of the CDR3 is TGTGCCAGCGGTTGGGGGGAAAATCAGCCCCAGCATTTT. Translation: CASGWGENQPQHF.

Here the CDR3 DNA reads TGCAGCGTTGAAGAGACACCTGGATCAACCTTC. It yields the protein CSVEETPGSTF. This chain links TRBV29-1 with TRBJ1-2, with D uncertain. This CDR3 is built from 11 residues. CDR1 SQVTM and CDR2 ANQGSEA come from the germline V gene. Trimming removed 0 bases at V and 14 bases at J, with 13 bases between. The full variable domain, with the rest looked up from reference TRBV29-1 and TRBJ1-2, is SAVISQKPSRDICQRGTSLTIQCQVDSQVTMMFWYRQQPGQSLTLIATANQGSEATYESGFVIDKFPISRPNLTFSTLTVSNMSPEDSSIYLCSVEETPGSTFGSGTRLTVV.

The genes are TRBV18 and TRBJ1-1; 7 bases are shared with TRBD1. CDR3 size: 16 residues. CDR1 and CDR2 from the germline V gene are KGHSH and LQKENI. V shed 3 bases and J 0 bases; nucleotides not matched to a gene: 7. CDR3 nucleotide sequence: TGTGCCAGCTCACCGGAACAGGGGCTCGTGAACACTGAAGCTTTCTTT. Translating it yields CASSPEQGLVNTEAFF.

The genes are TRBV18 and TRBJ2-7; 8 positions match TRBD1. Germline CDR1 KGHSH, CDR2 LQKENI. This CDR3 has 14 residues. V lost 6 bases and J lost 3; bases outside the gene matches: 7. CDR3 sequence (DNA): TGTGCCAGCTCCCCGGGACAGGCGTTCTACGAGCAGTACTTC. Its translation: CASSPGQAFYEQYF.

As regards this clone: The sample contains more than one DNA sequence encoding this CDR3. J is TRBJ1-3 and V is TRBV30; no definite D call. Germline loops: CDR1 GTSNPN, CDR2 SVGIG (reference sequence). The CDR3 length is 13 residues. Trimming pared 3 bases from V and 2 bases from J, leaving 8 bases between. In DNA form, the CDR3 reads TGTGCCTGGAGAGCACGGGCTGGAAACACCATATATTTT. It is translated as CAWRARAGNTIYF.

The V call is TRBV18, the J call TRBJ1-1, with no clear D. The CDR3 contains 15 residues. Trimming removed 6 bases at V and 1 base at J, with 15 bases between. Germline assignment: CDR1 KGHSH and CDR2 LQKENI. CDR3 nucleotide sequence: TGTGCCAGCTCCCAAGGAGGGCATCCGAACACTGAAGCTTTCTTT. Translation: CASSQGGHPNTEAFF.

The table lists this clone with a few counts. CDR3 sequence (DNA): TGTGCCAGCAGCTACACAGGGGATCAGCCCCAGCATTTT. It translates to CASSYTGDQPQHF. The rearrangement links TRBV3-1 (or the pseudogene TRBV3-2) to TRBJ1-5; 7 bases agree with TRBD1. The ends lost 5 bases at V and 5 bases at J; junction bases unmatched: 3. Germline CDR1 reads LGHDT; CDR2 reads YNNKEL (reference sequence). The CDR3 runs to 13 residues.

CDR3 in DNA: TGTGCCAGTAGTATTGTATTGAACACTGAAGCTTTCTTT. Amino acid sequence: CASSIVLNTEAFF. The V call is TRBV19, the J call TRBJ1-1; the D is unclear. The germline V and J ends were trimmed by 3 bases and 0 bases, with 5 bases remaining between them. Germline V CDR1 and CDR2: LNHDA, SQIVND (reference sequence). CDR3 length: 13 amino acids.

This clone was detected only a few times. The chain combines TRBV5-1 with TRBJ2-7; D is undetermined. The CDR3 runs 13 residues. Germline V gene data show CDR1 as SGHRS and CDR2 as YFSETQ. Trimming took off 1 base at V and 2 bases at J, with 7 bases between the two ends. CDR3 DNA sequence: TGCGCCAGCAGCTTGCAAGACACCTACGAGCAGTACTTC. Amino acids: CASSLQDTYEQYF.

The chain employs TRBV7-9 and TRBJ2-3; no definite D call. CDR3 length: 14 amino acids. Trimming left V 3 bases short and J 2 bases short, with 9 bases between. CDR1 SEHNR and CDR2 FQNEAQ come from the germline V gene (reference sequence). As DNA, the CDR3 is TGTGCCAGCAGCTTTATAGCAGCCACAGATACGCAGTATTTT. Translated, it gives CASSFIAATDTQYF.

The chain links TRBV14 to TRBJ1-1; maybe TRBD1 (6 bases). The germline V and J ends were trimmed by 3 bases and 1 base, with 12 bases remaining between them. Germline V gene sequence: CDR1 SGHDN, CDR2 FVKESK. This CDR3 is 15 amino acids long. This CDR3 reads CASSQQGLPNTEAFF. CDR3 nucleotides: TGTGCCAGCAGCCAGCAGGGGCTGCCGAACACTGAAGCTTTCTTT.

This chain links TRBV5-1 with TRBJ2-1; 9 bases line up with TRBD1. V lost 4 bases and J lost 8; bases outside the gene matches: 4. Germline V lookup: CDR1 SGHRS, CDR2 YFSETQ. CDR3 length: 13 amino acids. Here the CDR3 reads CASSPGTGHEQFF. The CDR3, as DNA: TGCGCCAGCAGCCCGGGGACAGGGCATGAGCAGTTCTTC. Complete variable domain (other parts from reference TRBV5-1 and TRBJ2-1): KAGVTQTPRYLIKTRGQQVTLSCSPISGHRSVSWYQQTPGQGLQFLFEYFSETQRNKGNFPGRFSGRQFSNSRSEMNVSTLELGDSALYLCASSPGTGHEQFFGPGTRLTVL.

This chain connects TRBV5-4 to TRBJ2-1, with D unresolved. The germline V and J ends were trimmed by 1 base and 0 bases, with 11 bases remaining between them. The CDR3 sequence is 16 residues long. The V gene's germline CDR1 is SGHNT and CDR2 YYREEE (reference sequence). In DNA, the CDR3 is TGTGCCAGCAGCTTGCTTAGTCTAAGCTCCTACAATGAGCAGTTCTTC. Translating gives CASSLLSLSSYNEQFF.

The chain links TRBV19 to TRBJ1-5; the D gene is possibly TRBD1 (6 bases). V was pared by 5 bases and J by 2 bases, with 13 bases between. Germline V gene data show CDR1 as LNHDA and CDR2 as SQIVND (reference sequence). The CDR3 spans 15 residues. CDR3 in amino acids: CASSPQGFGNQPQHF. In DNA form, the CDR3 reads TGTGCCAGTAGTCCTCAGGGGTTTGGCAATCAGCCCCAGCATTTT.

The rearrangement links TRBV7-8 to TRBJ1-4; no definite D call. V was trimmed by 5 bases and J by 5 bases, leaving 6 bases between them. The CDR3 length is 12 residues. CDR1 is SGHVS, CDR2 FQNEAQ, per germline. The CDR3 loop reads CASSEGNEKLFF. CDR3 nucleotide sequence: TGTGCCAGCAGCGAGGGAAATGAAAAACTGTTTTTT.

The chain recombines TRBV5-6 with TRBJ1-5; perhaps TRBD1 as D (5 bases). This CDR3 is 15 amino acids long. V shed 2 bases and J shed 1 base, with 10 bases lying between them. CDR1 and CDR2 from the germline V gene are SGHDT and YYEEEE. CDR3 protein: CASSFQGLSNQPQHF. CDR3 DNA sequence: TGTGCCAGCAGCTTCCAGGGTTTGAGCAATCAGCCCCAGCATTTT.

The chain links TRBV5-8 to TRBJ1-2; no clear D. Germline V gives CDR1 SGHTS, CDR2 YDEGEE. This CDR3 contains 14 residues. Trimming took 0 bases from V and 3 from J, leaving 9 bases between them. The CDR3 DNA is TGTGCCAGCAGCTTGGGCAGTTTGTACTATGGCTACACCTTC. Protein sequence: CASSLGSLYYGYTF.

The V call is TRBV11-3, the J call TRBJ2-5, with TRBD1 as a possible D gene (5 bases). The CDR3 totals 15 residues. The V and J ends lost 3 bases and 4 bases respectively, with 15 bases between them. Germline V CDR1 and CDR2: SGHNT, YENEEA. The CDR3 here is CASSFGRAERETQYF. In DNA form, the CDR3 reads TGTGCCAGCAGCTTCGGCAGGGCTGAGAGAGAGACCCAGTACTTC.